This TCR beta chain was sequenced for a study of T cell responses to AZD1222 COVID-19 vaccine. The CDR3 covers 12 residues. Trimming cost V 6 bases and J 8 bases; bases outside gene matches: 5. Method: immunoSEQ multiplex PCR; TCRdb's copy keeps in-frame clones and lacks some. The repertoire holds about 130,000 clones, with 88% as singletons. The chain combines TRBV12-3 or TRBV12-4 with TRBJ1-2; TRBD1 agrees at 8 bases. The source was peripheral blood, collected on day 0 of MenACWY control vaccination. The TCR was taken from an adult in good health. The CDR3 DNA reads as TGTGCCAGCAGCGACAGGGGTCAAGGCTACACCTTC. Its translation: CASSDRGQGYTF.